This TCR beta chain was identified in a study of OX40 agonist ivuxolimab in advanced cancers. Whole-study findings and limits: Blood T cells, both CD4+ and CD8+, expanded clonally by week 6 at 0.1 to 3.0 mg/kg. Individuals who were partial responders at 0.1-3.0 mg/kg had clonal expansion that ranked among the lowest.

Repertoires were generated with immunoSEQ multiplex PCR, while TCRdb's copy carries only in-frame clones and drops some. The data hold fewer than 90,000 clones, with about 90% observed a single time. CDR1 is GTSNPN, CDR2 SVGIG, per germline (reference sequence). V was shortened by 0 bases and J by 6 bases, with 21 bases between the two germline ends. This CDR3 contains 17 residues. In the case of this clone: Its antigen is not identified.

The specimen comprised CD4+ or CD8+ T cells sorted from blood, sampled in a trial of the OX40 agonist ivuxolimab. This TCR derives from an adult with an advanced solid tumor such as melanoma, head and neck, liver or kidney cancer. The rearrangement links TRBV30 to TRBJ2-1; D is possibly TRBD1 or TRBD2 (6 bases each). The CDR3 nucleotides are TGTGCCTGGAGTGTGTCTGGGAAGGGGGGATTTCGCAATGAGCAGTTCTTC. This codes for CAWSVSGKGGFRNEQFF.